This is a list of T cell receptor beta chains from one sample in a study of shared clonotypes between healthy human individuals. TCRdb's copy holds only in-frame clones and misses some; the assay was immunoSEQ multiplex PCR. In the table there are about 1.4 million clones, roughly 96% of which are singletons. Sequences were obtained from naive CD4+ T cells sorted from blood. These receptors were taken from a man younger than 45 in good health. Each CDR3 is given with its conserved first and last residue. A D gene is named only where the DNA matches it firmly. Clone size is given for some rows only: seen once, a few or many times, or a class if the clone is expanded.

D: -
length: 16
size: -
J: TRBJ2-1
V: TRBV19
DNA: TGTGCCAGTAGTGTCAAAGCAGGCCTCGGGGTGAATGAGCAGTTCTTC
CDR3: CASSVKAGLGVNEQFF

D: -
length: 13
size: once
J: TRBJ2-1
V: TRBV18
DNA: TGTGCCAGCTCACCACGGAGAGGGGATGAGCAGTTCTTC
CDR3: CASSPRRGDEQFF

D: -
length: 16
size: -
J: TRBJ1-1
V: TRBV6-6
DNA: TGTGCCAGCAGTTACTCGAGAGGGCAGAGGGGCACTGAAGCTTTCTTT
CDR3: CASSYSRGQRGTEAFF

D: TRBD1
length: 14
size: -
J: TRBJ1-1
V: TRBV15
DNA: TGTGCCACCAGACAGGGGGGCATGAACACTGAAGCTTTCTTT
CDR3: CATRQGGMNTEAFF

D: -
length: 17
size: -
J: TRBJ1-2
V: TRBV28
DNA: TGTGCCAGCAGTAGACCGGGACCCAAGGAAGGGAACTATGGCTACACCTTC
CDR3: CASSRPGPKEGNYGYTF

D: TRBD2
length: 16
size: -
J: TRBJ2-7
V: TRBV28
DNA: TGTGCCAGCAGTTTACCAGCGGGAGGGCCCATTTACGAGCAGTACTTC
CDR3: CASSLPAGGPIYEQYF

D: TRBD1
length: 13
size: -
J: TRBJ1-2
V: TRBV25-1
DNA: TGTGCCAGCGAATACAGGGGTGGCTATGGCTACACCTTC
CDR3: CASEYRGGYGYTF

D: TRBD1
length: 16
size: -
J: TRBJ2-7
V: TRBV11-2
DNA: TGTGCCAGCAGACTCCGACCGGGACAGGGGGGGTACGAGCAGTACTTC
CDR3: CASRLRPGQGGYEQYF

D: TRBD1
length: 13
size: -
J: TRBJ1-2
V: TRBV28
DNA: TGTGCCAGCAGCTCAGGGACAGGGGGAGGCTACACCTTC
CDR3: CASSSGTGGGYTF

D: -
length: 16
size: -
J: TRBJ2-1
V: TRBV11-2
DNA: TGTGCCAGCAGCCGAGGGAGGGGGGGTAAATACAATGAGCAGTTCTTC
CDR3: CASSRGRGGKYNEQFF

D: -
length: 15
size: -
J: TRBJ2-5
V: TRBV4-1
DNA: TGCGCCAGCAGCCAAAACGAATACGCCCGTCAGACCCAGTACTTC
CDR3: CASSQNEYARQTQYF

D: -
length: 12
size: -
J: TRBJ1-2
V: TRBV10-3
DNA: TGTGCCATCTTAGGTTCGGCGGGCTTGGGCTCCTTC
CDR3: CAILGSAGLGSF

D: -
length: 10
size: -
J: TRBJ2-5
V: TRBV20-1
DNA: TGCAGTGCTAGTTCAGAGACCCAGTACTTC
CDR3: CSASSETQYF

D: TRBD1
length: 16
size: -
J: TRBJ1-2
V: TRBV28
DNA: TGTGCCAGCTCTTCCCCGGGGACAGCCCCTAACTATGGCTACACCTTC
CDR3: CASSSPGTAPNYGYTF

D: -
length: 14
size: -
J: TRBJ2-5
V: TRBV5-4
DNA: TGTGCCAGCAGCCCGGGGGCCTACCAAGAGACCCAGTACTTC
CDR3: CASSPGAYQETQYF

D: -
length: 13
size: -
J: TRBJ1-2
V: TRBV30
DNA: TGTGCCTGGAGGGGGGACTCTAACTATGGCTACACCTTC
CDR3: CAWRGDSNYGYTF

D: -
length: 15
size: -
J: TRBJ2-5
V: TRBV9
DNA: TGTGCCAGCAGCGCTCTACAGGGCGTTGGGGGGGCCCAGTACTTC
CDR3: CASSALQGVGGAQYF

D: -
length: 13
size: -
J: TRBJ1-4
V: TRBV11-2
DNA: TGTGCCAGCAGCTTAATGGGAGGCGAAAAACTGTTTTTT
CDR3: CASSLMGGEKLFF

D: -
length: 13
size: once
J: TRBJ2-7
V: TRBV19
DNA: TGTGCCAGTAGTATAGGTGAACCCTACGAGCAGTACTTC
CDR3: CASSIGEPYEQYF

D: -
length: 16
size: -
J: TRBJ2-6
V: TRBV13
DNA: TGTGCCAGCAGCTTAGGGGTACTGGCCGGGGCCAACGTCCTGACTTTC
CDR3: CASSLGVLAGANVLTF

D: -
length: 13
size: -
J: TRBJ1-2
V: TRBV2
DNA: TGTGCCAGCAGTGCTGGGACCCTCGACGGCTACACCTTC
CDR3: CASSAGTLDGYTF

D: -
length: 15
size: -
J: TRBJ2-7
V: TRBV5-1
DNA: TGCGCCAGCAGTTCGCGTGGGCACGGGGCCTACGAGCAGTACTTC
CDR3: CASSSRGHGAYEQYF